A single sample gave rise to the 29 T cell receptor beta chains below, sequenced in a study of blood T cells in healthy people across ages. Then a second PCR, running roughly 7 to 11 cycles, was carried out with a sample-barcoded 5' primer and a J-beta primer mix. Via MiXCR, TCRdb re-called the 5' RACE reads, giving one row per CDR3 protein. The sample carries some 1,000,000 distinct CDR3 sequences, almost 25% recorded once. The same specimen was also included in a second study, on T cells of mothers and their children.

Sequences were obtained from blood. All receptors come from a girl aged 2 to 10 in good health.

In its sample, this clonotype was seen a few times. CDR3 in amino acids: CSVGGRLANTEAFF. The DNA of the CDR3 is TGCAGCGTTGGCGGACGGCTAGCGAACACTGAAGCTTTCTTT. The rearrangement joins TRBV29-1 to TRBJ1-1; no definite D call. CDR3 length: 14 amino acids. V was clipped by 4 bases and J by 1 base, with 13 bases between them. Germline CDR1 reads SQVTM; CDR2 reads ANQGSEA. The full variable domain, in which reference TRBV29-1 and TRBJ1-1 provide the parts outside the CDR3, is SAVISQKPSRDICQRGTSLTIQCQVDSQVTMMFWYRQQPGQSLTLIATANQGSEATYESGFVIDKFPISRPNLTFSTLTVSNMSPEDSSIYLCSVGGRLANTEAFFGQGTRLTVV.

This clonotype was found a few times. A junction boundary mismatches the germline segment, possibly from a read error. This chain connects TRBV27 to TRBJ2-1, with a possible D match to TRBD2 (6 bases). The CDR3 contains 16 residues. Per the germline V gene, CDR1 is MNHEY and CDR2 is SMNVEV (reference sequence). The CDR3 DNA reads as TGCGCCAGCAGCTTACCTAGCGCGAGCTCCTACAATGAGCAGTTCTTC. Protein: CASSLPSASSYNEQFF.

At least ten counts were recorded for this clonotype. This chain links TRBV7-9 with TRBJ2-5; D gene unclear. The CDR3 runs 13 residues. Trimming took 1 base from V and 3 from J, leaving 6 bases between them. Germline lookup yields CDR1 SEHNR and CDR2 FQNEAQ (reference sequence). CDR3 bases: TGTGCCAGCAGCTTAGAGGTGGAAGAGACCCAGTACTTC. Protein: CASSLEVEETQYF.

This clonotype turned up a few times. The genes are TRBV6-2 or TRBV6-3 and TRBJ2-7, with D possibly being TRBD1 or TRBD2 (6 bases each). CDR1 and CDR2 from the germline V gene are MNHEY and SVGEGT. Trimming shortened V by 6 bases and J by 3 bases, and 12 bases separated the two germline ends. The CDR3 consists of 13 residues. As DNA, the CDR3 is TGTGCCAGCAGCATTCGGGGGCTCTACGAGCAGTACTTC. Translating gives CASSIRGLYEQYF.

The chain couples TRBV7-3 to TRBJ2-3; D may be TRBD1 or TRBD2 (5 bases each). V was clipped by 2 bases and J by 4 bases, with 13 bases between them. The CDR3 runs 15 residues. CDR1 is SGHTA, CDR2 FQGTGA, per germline. CDR3 DNA sequence: TGTGCCAGCAGCTTAGGGGGTAACCCCGCAGATACGCAGTATTTT. Its translation is CASSLGGNPADTQYF.

This chain joins TRBV7-9 and TRBJ2-7; D may correspond to TRBD1 or TRBD2 (5 bases each). Trimming stripped 5 bases from V and 3 bases from J, with 17 bases between. The CDR3 spans 15 residues. Germline V gene data show CDR1 as SEHNR and CDR2 as FQNEAQ (reference sequence). The CDR3 loop reads CASSQPRDQYYEQYF. CDR3 sequence (DNA): TGTGCCAGCAGCCAGCCCCGGGACCAGTACTACGAGCAGTACTTC.

V is TRBV7-9 and J is TRBJ2-1, with a weak D call TRBD1 (5 bases). The CDR3 length is 16 residues. Trimming stripped 1 base from V and 6 bases from J, with 16 bases between. Germline values: CDR1 SEHNR, CDR2 FQNEAQ (reference sequence). CDR3 amino acids: CASSLDARDFSNEQFF. The CDR3 nucleotides read TGTGCCAGCAGCTTAGATGCCAGGGATTTTAGCAATGAGCAGTTCTTC.

This clonotype was observed a few times. The V gene is TRBV10-3, the J gene TRBJ1-1; no definite D call. Germline lookup yields CDR1 ENHRY and CDR2 SYGVKD. V lost 4 bases and J lost 10, with 13 bases in between. This CDR3 spans 12 amino acids. For the CDR3, the DNA is TGTGCCATCAGTGCGGGCGGGGTAGGAGCTTTCTTT. It specifies CAISAGGVGAFF.

This clonotype was seen more than once but under ten times. The chain joins TRBV29-1 to TRBJ2-5; D may match TRBD1 or TRBD2 (5 bases each). The germline V gene encodes CDR1 SQVTM and CDR2 ANQGSEA. This CDR3 contains 16 residues. Trimming shortened V by 0 bases and J by 9 bases, and 23 bases separated the two germline ends. CDR3 in amino acids: CSVEDSTPDGAVAQYF. In DNA, the CDR3 is TGCAGCGTTGAAGATAGCACCCCGGACGGGGCCGTGGCCCAGTACTTC.

The V and J genes are TRBV4-3 and TRBJ1-2; no definite D call. This CDR3 comprises 14 residues. Between the trimmed V and J ends, which lost 0 bases and 2 bases, there was a span of 7 bases. Germline-derived CDR1 and CDR2 are LGHNA and YSLEER. The CDR3 protein is CASSQETRNYGYTF. Written as DNA, the CDR3 is TGCGCCAGCAGCCAAGAGACTCGAAACTATGGCTACACCTTC.

This clonotype showed up just a few times. This chain joins TRBV6-5 and TRBJ2-5, with D hard to call. There are 11 residues in the CDR3. Per germline, CDR1 MNHEY and CDR2 SVGAGI. Trimming removed 6 bases from V and 8 bases from J, with 10 bases in between. CDR3: CASRQTDTQYF. DNA for the CDR3: TGTGCCAGCAGACAGACTGATACCCAGTACTTC.

J is TRBJ1-1 and V is TRBV20-1; TRBD1 agrees at 9 bases. The length of the CDR3 is 15 residues. V lost 1 base, J lost 1 base, and 4 bases stayed unmatched. Germline assignment: CDR1 DFQATT and CDR2 SNEGSKA (reference sequence). Here the CDR3 reads CSARAPTGGNTEAFF. DNA for the CDR3: TGCAGTGCTAGAGCGCCGACAGGGGGGAACACTGAAGCTTTCTTT.

There are a few counts of this clonotype. The J gene is TRBJ2-5, the V gene TRBV21-1; TRBD2, the D gene given by the table, was not confirmed from the DNA. TRBV21-1 is tagged as a pseudogene. This CDR3 contains 12 residues. The CDR3 here is CASRGRGQSQYF. The CDR3 nucleotides read TGTGCCAGCAGAGGGAGGGGACAGAGCCAGTACTTC.

This clonotype appeared a few times. V is TRBV7-2 and J is TRBJ2-7; 10 bases line up with TRBD2. CDR3 size: 16 residues. The trim removed 4 bases at V and 0 bases at J, leaving 6 bases unmatched. Germline loops: CDR1 SGHTA, CDR2 FQGNSA. DNA for the CDR3: TGTGCCAGCAGCTATATAGCGGGGGGTGCCTCCTACGAGCAGTACTTC. Residues: CASSYIAGGASYEQYF.

The chain uses TRBV21-1 and TRBJ2-1; the DNA was not used to check the table's D call, TRBD2. TRBV21-1 is termed a pseudogene. The CDR3 covers 15 residues. CDR3 protein: CASSKRRECGNEQFF. For the CDR3, the DNA is TGTGCCAGCAGCAAAAGGAGGGAGTGCGGCAATGAGCAGTTCTTC.

The chain recombines TRBV4-2 with TRBJ2-5; tentatively, D is TRBD2 (6 bases). The J call may be mistaken, given a closer DNA end match to TRBJ2-1. Germline CDR1 LGHNA, CDR2 YNFKEQ. The CDR3 sequence is 15 residues long. The CDR3 loop is CASSQVGGPPNEQFF. In DNA form, the CDR3 reads TGTGCCAGCAGCCAAGTGGGAGGTCCTCCTAATGAGCAGTTCTTC.

This clonotype was detected a few times. V usage is TRBV7-3 and J usage is TRBJ2-5; D possibly corresponds to TRBD2 (5 bases). The J call may be faulty, since TRBJ2-1 better matches the DNA end. Germline V gene sequence: CDR1 SGHTA, CDR2 FQGTGA. The CDR3 is made up of 13 amino acids. The CDR3 protein is CASSLSAGYEQFF. CDR3 bases: TGTGCCAGCAGCTTAAGCGCGGGCTATGAGCAGTTCTTC.

This clonotype has a count of ten or more. The chain links TRBV20-1 to TRBJ2-5; a weak D match, TRBD1 (6 bases). The germline gives CDR1 DFQATT, CDR2 SNEGSKA (reference sequence). V shed 1 base and J shed 4 bases, with 13 bases lying between them. The CDR3 consists of 14 residues. The chain's CDR3 is CSARATGSGETQYF. The CDR3 region has the DNA TGCAGTGCTAGAGCCACAGGGAGTGGAGAGACCCAGTACTTC.

The chain recombines TRBV5-7 with TRBJ2-2, with D possibly being TRBD1 or TRBD2 (5 bases each). TRBV5-7 has ORF status, its function being uncertain. This CDR3 region has 16 residues. Trimming removed 8 bases at V and 6 bases at J, with 23 bases between. DNA of the CDR3: TGTGCCAGATCGATAAATGTGATACAGGACTCCGGGGAGCTGTTTTTT. The encoded protein is CARSINVIQDSGELFF.

This clonotype was counted only a few times. The V and J genes are TRBV5-1 and TRBJ2-3; no clear D. Germline V gene lookup returns CDR1 SGHRS and CDR2 YFSETQ. Trimming left V 4 bases short and J 2 bases short, with 11 bases between. CDR3 size: 14 residues. CDR3 residues: CASSPVSLTDTQYF. The CDR3 nucleotides read TGCGCCAGCAGCCCCGTGTCTCTCACAGATACGCAGTATTTT.

This clonotype was picked up many times. The chain links TRBV29-1 to TRBJ1-4; 8 bases are shared with TRBD1. The CDR3 sequence is 12 residues long. Trimming at V came to 5 bases and at J to 7 bases, leaving 3 bases not matched to a gene. Germline V gene sequence: CDR1 SQVTM, CDR2 ANQGSEA. The CDR3 region has the DNA TGCAGCGTTCTAACAGGGGGTGAAAAACTGTTTTTT. It codes for CSVLTGGEKLFF.

This chain joins TRBV11-2 and TRBJ2-5; perhaps TRBD1 as D (6 bases). This CDR3 contains 14 residues. The V end lost 5 bases, the J end lost 2 bases, and 12 bases lay between the germline ends. From germline, CDR1 is SGHAT and CDR2 FQNNGV. This CDR3 is CASSLGHLQETQYF. CDR3 in DNA: TGTGCCAGCAGCCTGGGACATCTACAAGAGACCCAGTACTTC. Variable domain in full (rest from reference TRBV11-2 and TRBJ2-5): EAGVAQSPRYKIIEKRQSVAFWCNPISGHATLYWYQQILGQGPKLLIQFQNNGVVDDSQLPKDRFSAERLKGVDSTLKIQPAKLEDSAVYLCASSLGHLQETQYFGPGTRLLVL.

The CDR3 DNA reads TGTGCCAGCACCGCGTTGGGGTTCGCCTACAATGAGCAGTTCTTC. This gives the protein CASTALGFAYNEQFF. This chain links TRBV27 with TRBJ2-1; D is uncertain. The length of the CDR3 is 15 residues. Germline lookup yields CDR1 MNHEY and CDR2 SMNVEV (reference sequence). V was cut by 7 bases and J by 2 bases, with 15 bases left in between.

CDR3 protein: CASSSTTGTGELFF. CDR3 in DNA: TGTGCCAGCAGCTCAACCACAGGGACCGGGGAGCTGTTTTTT. V is TRBV7-9 and J is TRBJ2-2, with a weak D call TRBD1 (6 bases). Germline V gene data show CDR1 as SEHNR and CDR2 as FQNEAQ (reference sequence). The CDR3 is 14 residues long. V lost 4 bases and J 5 bases, leaving 11 bases between the germline ends.

Concerning this clonotype itself: Sequence at one end of the junction differs from germline and may be a read error. J is TRBJ2-5 and V is TRBV20-1; D unresolved. This CDR3 is 11 amino acids long. Germline V gives CDR1 DFQATT, CDR2 SNEGSKA (reference sequence). The CDR3 DNA sequence: TGCAGTGCCAGAGCGACGGAGACCCAGTACTTC. It specifies CSARATETQYF.

The chain carries TRBV7-9 and TRBJ2-1; possibly TRBD2 for D (7 bases). Germline V CDR1 and CDR2: SEHNR, FQNEAQ (reference sequence). Trimming pared 3 bases from V and 7 bases from J, leaving 16 bases between. This CDR3 spans 15 amino acids. As DNA, the CDR3 is TGTGCCAGCAGCTTTTATCGGGGGGCGGCTAATGAGCAGTTCTTC. It codes for CASSFYRGAANEQFF.

The chain recombines TRBV7-9 with TRBJ2-5; weak D call: TRBD1 (6 bases). Germline V CDR1 and CDR2: SEHNR, FQNEAQ (reference sequence). The CDR3 loop spans 17 amino acids. V was cut by 3 bases and J by 4 bases, with 21 bases left in between. The CDR3, as DNA: TGTGCCAGCAGCTTCCTGTGGGAGACGTTGGGGGCAGAGACCCAGTACTTC. Translating gives CASSFLWETLGAETQYF. The entire variable domain, with the rest obtained from reference TRBV7-9 and TRBJ2-5, is as follows: DTGVSQNPRHKITKRGQNVTFRCDPISEHNRLYWYRQTLGQGPEFLTYFQNEAQLEKSRLLSDRFSAERPKGSFSTLEIQRTEQGDSAMYLCASSFLWETLGAETQYFGPGTRLLVL.

V usage is TRBV24-1 and J usage is TRBJ2-5, with TRBD1 matching over 7 bases. The CDR3 totals 16 residues. The germline CDR1 and CDR2 sequences are KGHDR and SFDVKD. J gave up 2 bases and V 3 bases, and 8 bases lay outside the gene matches. The CDR3 reads CATSDRVGTAQETQYF. DNA of the CDR3: TGTGCCACCAGTGATCGAGTTGGGACAGCACAAGAGACCCAGTACTTC.

The sample holds a few counts of this clonotype. An end of the junction does not agree with germline; a read error may underlie this. This chain joins TRBV6-1 and TRBJ1-6; a weak D match, TRBD1 (6 bases). Germline CDR1 and CDR2: MNHNS and SASEGT. This CDR3 spans 18 amino acids. The CDR3 here is CASSNAGTISSYDSPLHF. For the CDR3, the DNA is TGTGCCAGCAGTAACGCCGGGACAATTAGCTCCTATGATTCACCCCTCCACTTT.